Listed below are T cell receptor beta chains from one sample, sequenced in a study of cytomegalovirus exposure and HLA in healthy donors. Clones were sequenced by immunoSEQ multiplex PCR, and TCRdb holds only the in-frame ones, with some missing. The sample yields about 180,000 clones, 72% seen once. Sequenced input: PBMCs. These receptors all stem from a human donor in good health. The conserved cysteine and the conserved F or W are not part of the CDR3 here.

CDR3 protein	V gene	J gene
ASSLGTNYNEQF	TRBV6-5	TRBJ2-1
ASRFPSGSYNEQL	TRBV5-1	TRBJ2-1
AINQGVGDTQY	TRBV10-3	TRBJ2-3
AWSVLAGGQSEQF	TRBV30	TRBJ2-1
ASSPLDRGHTEAF	TRBV27	TRBJ1-1
ASSLTGRNTEAF	TRBV7-8	TRBJ1-1
ASGTGGHLQETQY	TRBV5-1	TRBJ2-5
ASRLAGGNEQF	TRBV6-6	TRBJ2-1
ASSKVRSPRD	TRBV21-1	TRBJ1-5
ASSLNRDRPEKLF	TRBV14	TRBJ1-4
ASSYMGQQTDYEQY	TRBV6-5	TRBJ2-7
ASSLGGGDGVGYGYT	TRBV7-8	TRBJ1-2
ASSRHPDRGEDTQY	TRBV5-5	TRBJ2-3
ASSSGTVLTGELF	TRBV27	TRBJ2-2
ASSYRSGGYEQY	TRBV6-5	TRBJ2-7
ASSPGQGADEQF	TRBV5-1	TRBJ2-1
ASSGQGARYYGYT	TRBV2	TRBJ1-2
ASSSSVSGVGYGYT	TRBV28	TRBJ1-2
ASSVYPGHSTDTQY	TRBV9	TRBJ2-3
AIRGQGTQPQH	TRBV10-3	TRBJ1-5
ASSLPTSGGPHTDTQY	TRBV2	TRBJ2-3
ASCSGTSGSTDTQY	TRBV25-1	TRBJ2-3
ASSPISVTGVRGTDTQY	TRBV18	TRBJ2-3
ASSQPRDSSYGYT	TRBV23-1	TRBJ1-2
ASSPREGGYEQY	TRBV18	TRBJ2-7
ASSFRSSDTQY	TRBV7-9	TRBJ2-3
ASTSTGYQETQY	TRBV5-4	TRBJ2-5